This T cell receptor (beta chain) emerged from a study of blood T cell repertoires in COVID-19. The data were produced by immunoSEQ multiplex PCR, yet TCRdb's version contains in-frame clones alone and is incomplete. The sample consists of roughly 80,000 clones, around nine tenths of them appearing once. The CDR3 extends over 16 amino acids. After removal of 3 bases from V and 2 bases from J, the junction contained 10 bases not matched to a gene. From germline, CDR1 is SGHRS and CDR2 YFSETQ. The source of this sequence is a woman of 80 years or more with active or convalescent COVID-19. The chain recombines TRBV5-1 with TRBJ1-1; 7 bases match TRBD1. Specimen: peripheral blood. CDR3 in DNA: TGCGCCAGCAGCTCCGACAGGGCCCTATTAAACACTGAAGCTTTCTTT. As protein: CASSSDRALLNTEAFF.